The 14 T cell receptor beta chains below come from one sample, sequenced in a study of T-cell reconstitution after alpha-beta-depleted transplantation in children. Construction of the TCRbeta library involved unique molecular identifiers. From the PCR reads, TCRdb called clonotypes with MiXCR, one entry per CDR3 protein. The profile covers 800,000 to 1,000,000 distinct CDR3 sequences, with roughly 29% appearing a single time and about 28% taken by the ten largest. Sequencing was performed on PBMCs, mostly from graft donor cells, taken 360 days after TCRalphabeta/CD19-depleted stem cell transplant. These receptors were obtained from a boy in the first two years of life who had a stem cell transplant for SCID, so the T cells may come from the graft donor.

The rearrangement joins TRBV6-1 to TRBJ2-1; 9 bases align to TRBD1. Germline lookup yields CDR1 MNHNS and CDR2 SASEGT. The CDR3 sequence is 17 residues long. With 6 bases clipped from V and 0 bases from J, the junction kept 9 bases outside the gene matches. CDR3 region: CASSHTGGPSSYNEQFF. CDR3 DNA: TGTGCCAGCAGCCACACAGGGGGCCCGAGCTCCTACAATGAGCAGTTCTTC.

V and J are TRBV7-3 and TRBJ2-5, with D uncertain. Germline CDR1 reads SGHTA; CDR2 reads FQGTGA. V lost 1 base and J 5 bases, leaving 8 bases between the germline ends. This CDR3 comprises 13 residues. The CDR3 coding sequence is TGTGCCAGCAGCTTAAGTCCTTTGGAGACCCAGTACTTC. Translation: CASSLSPLETQYF.

In this sample, this clonotype turned up a few times. CDR3: CASSRQGETQYF. The CDR3, as DNA: TGTGCCAGCAGCCGGCAGGGGGAGACCCAGTACTTC. V and J are TRBV6-2 or TRBV6-3 and TRBJ2-5; TRBD1 is a possible D gene (6 bases). The CDR3 consists of 12 residues. CDR1 and CDR2 from the germline V gene are MNHEY and SVGEGT. Trimming pared 6 bases from V and 5 bases from J, leaving 10 bases between.

The chain couples TRBV6-6 to TRBJ1-4; 7 positions agree with TRBD1. CDR3 length: 13 residues. Germline V gene sequence: CDR1 MNHNY, CDR2 SVGAGI (reference sequence). The ends lost 5 bases at V and 8 bases at J; junction bases unmatched: 5. CDR3 nucleotides: TGTGCCAGCAGTGTGACAGGGAGGGAAAAACTGTTTTTT. It is translated as CASSVTGREKLFF.

This clonotype has only one observation. The chain uses TRBV12-3 or TRBV12-4 and TRBJ2-1, with D maybe TRBD1 (5 bases). CDR3 length: 14 amino acids. V was clipped by 1 base and J by 6 bases, with 10 bases between them. The CDR3 spells CASSLGLGVNEQFF. CDR3 nucleotides: TGTGCCAGCAGTTTAGGTCTAGGGGTCAATGAGCAGTTCTTC.

The chain joins TRBV5-5 to TRBJ2-3; D call uncertain. The germline CDR1 and CDR2 sequences are SGHKS and YYEKEE (reference sequence). The length of the CDR3 is 16 residues. V was clipped by 0 bases and J by 2 bases, with 13 bases between them. The chain's CDR3 is CASSLGSLAPTDTQYF. The CDR3 coding sequence is TGTGCCAGCAGCTTGGGGTCTTTAGCACCCACAGATACGCAGTATTTT.

The chain is built from TRBV29-1 and TRBJ2-1, with unresolved D. CDR1 SQVTM and CDR2 ANQGSEA come from the germline V gene. The CDR3 totals 14 residues. The ends were cut back, 7 bases at V and 6 bases at J, with 19 bases in the middle. In DNA form, the CDR3 reads TGCAGCGCCCCCACCCCCACTTCTCTCAATGAGCAGTTCTTC. Protein product: CSAPTPTSLNEQFF.

The rearrangement links TRBV20-1 to TRBJ1-1; TRBD1 might be the D (6 bases). CDR1 is DFQATT and CDR2 is SNEGSKA in the germline V gene (reference sequence). V was cut by 1 base and J by 5 bases, with 11 bases left in between. The CDR3 sequence is 13 residues long. As DNA, the CDR3 is TGCAGTGCTAGAGGGACAGAGGCTACTGAAGCTTTCTTT. It translates to CSARGTEATEAFF.

CDR3 sequence reads: CASSRSGQTNTGELFF. DNA of the CDR3: TGCGCCAGCAGTCGGTCAGGACAAACGAACACCGGGGAGCTGTTTTTT. The chain has TRBV4-1 and TRBJ2-2, with D maybe TRBD1 (5 bases). The V gene's germline CDR1 is MGHRA and CDR2 YSYEKL. With 6 bases removed from V and 0 bases from J, the gap between germline ends came to 14 bases. This CDR3 region has 16 residues.

The J gene is TRBJ1-2, the V gene TRBV12-3 or TRBV12-4; D perhaps matches TRBD1 (5 bases). The V gene lost 6 bases and the J gene lost 6 bases, with 14 bases spanning the gap. This CDR3 has 13 amino acids. CDR3 bases: TGTGCCAGCAGCCCAGACGGGGCGCATGGCTACACCTTC. It translates to CASSPDGAHGYTF.

This clonotype has a count of ten or more. The chain couples TRBV9 to TRBJ1-4; a possible D gene is TRBD1 (6 bases). CDR3 length equals 18 residues. In germline, CDR1 is SGDLS, CDR2 YYNGEE. Deletions cut 3 bases from V and 3 bases from J, with 21 bases between. The CDR3 bases are TGTGCCAGCAGCGAGGGGTGGAGCACAGGGAAGGCTAATGAAAAACTGTTTTTT. As protein: CASSEGWSTGKANEKLFF.

The chain employs TRBV4-2 and TRBJ2-7; D not certain. This CDR3 contains 14 residues. The germline V and J ends were trimmed by 2 bases and 3 bases, with 11 bases remaining between them. Looked up from germline, CDR1 is LGHNA and CDR2 is YNFKEQ. The CDR3 sequence: CASSQFLASYEQYF. The CDR3, as DNA: TGTGCCAGCAGCCAATTTCTCGCAAGCTACGAGCAGTACTTC.

The chain combines TRBV12-3 or TRBV12-4 with TRBJ2-1; 7 positions agree with TRBD2. This CDR3 comprises 15 residues. The trim removed 3 bases at V and 8 bases at J, leaving 10 bases unmatched. CDR3 in amino acids: CASSLGGGRGYEQFF. The CDR3 DNA reads as TGTGCCAGCAGTTTGGGGGGAGGGAGAGGCTATGAGCAGTTCTTC.

The chain carries TRBV5-5 and TRBJ2-1; D is ambiguous. Trimming removed 4 bases from V and 7 bases from J, with 9 bases in between. Germline CDR1 reads SGHKS; CDR2 reads YYEKEE (reference sequence). This CDR3 comprises 12 residues. In DNA, the CDR3 is TGTGCCAGCAGCGGAGATGGGAATGAGCAGTTCTTC. It translates to CASSGDGNEQFF.